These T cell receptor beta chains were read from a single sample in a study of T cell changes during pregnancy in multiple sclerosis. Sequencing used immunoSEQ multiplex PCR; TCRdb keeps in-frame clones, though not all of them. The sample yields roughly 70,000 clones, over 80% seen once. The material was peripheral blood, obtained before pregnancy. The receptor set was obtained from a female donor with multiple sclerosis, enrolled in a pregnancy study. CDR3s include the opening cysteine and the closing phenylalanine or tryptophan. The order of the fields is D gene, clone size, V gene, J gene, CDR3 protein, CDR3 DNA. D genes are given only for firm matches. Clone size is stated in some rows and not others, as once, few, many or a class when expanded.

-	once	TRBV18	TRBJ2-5	CASSPRTGLETQYF	TGTGCCAGCTCACCCCGTACAGGGCTTGAGACCCAGTACTTC
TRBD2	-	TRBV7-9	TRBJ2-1	CASSPGLAANNEQFF	TGTGCCAGCAGCCCGGGACTAGCGGCTAACAATGAGCAGTTCTTC
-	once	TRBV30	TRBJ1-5	CAWREQPNQPQHF	TGTGCCTGGAGGGAACAGCCCAATCAGCCCCAGCATTTT
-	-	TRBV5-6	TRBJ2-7	CASRRTGIHEQYF	TGTGCCAGCAGACGTACAGGGATTCACGAGCAGTACTTC
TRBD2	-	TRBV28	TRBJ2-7	CASSFPSGLAGEGYEQYF	TGTGCCAGCAGTTTCCCCTCGGGACTAGCGGGAGAGGGATACGAGCAGTACTTC
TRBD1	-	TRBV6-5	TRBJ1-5	CASSYHRGTDQPQHF	TGTGCCAGCAGTTACCATAGGGGGACAGATCAGCCCCAGCATTTT
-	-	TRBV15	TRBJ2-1	CATSRVPFKLDEQFF	TGTGCCACCAGCAGAGTTCCTTTCAAGCTGGATGAGCAGTTCTTC
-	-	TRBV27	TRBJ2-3	CASRGWTASTDTQYF	TGTGCCAGCAGGGGATGGACAGCTTCCACAGATACGCAGTATTTT
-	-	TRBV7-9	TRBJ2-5	CASSLSTGVETQYF	TGTGCCAGCAGCTTAAGCACAGGCGTAGAGACCCAGTACTTC
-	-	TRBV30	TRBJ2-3	CAWTEGSTDTQYF	TGTGCCTGGACGGAGGGTTCCACAGATACGCAGTATTTT
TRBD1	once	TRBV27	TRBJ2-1	CATARRQGAGNEQFF	TGTGCCACAGCTCGGAGACAGGGGGCTGGGAATGAGCAGTTCTTC
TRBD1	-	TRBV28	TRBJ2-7	CASTTSPGTVNSYEQYF	TGTGCCAGCACAACCAGTCCCGGGACAGTGAATTCCTACGAGCAGTACTTC
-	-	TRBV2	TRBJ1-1	CASSDQGMNTEAFF	TGTGCCAGCAGTGATCAGGGGATGAACACTGAAGCTTTCTTT
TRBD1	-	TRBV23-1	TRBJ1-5	CASSQPGQDYSNQPQHF	TGCGCCAGCAGTCAACCGGGACAGGACTATAGCAATCAGCCCCAGCATTTT
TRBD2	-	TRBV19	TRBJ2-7	CASSMGGLDSYEQYF	TGTGCCAGTAGCATGGGGGGACTAGACTCCTACGAGCAGTACTTC
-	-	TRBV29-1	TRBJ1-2	CSVVLGGSYGYTF	TGCAGCGTTGTGCTCGGAGGGTCCTATGGCTACACCTTC
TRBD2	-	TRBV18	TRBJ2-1	CASSPPLAGGPLDNEQFF	TGTGCCAGCTCACCACCACTAGCGGGAGGGCCTTTGGACAATGAGCAGTTCTTC
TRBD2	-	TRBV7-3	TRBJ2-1	CASSLRGSDYNEQFF	TGTGCCAGCAGCTTACGCGGGAGCGACTACAATGAGCAGTTCTTC
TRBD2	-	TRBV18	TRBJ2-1	CASSLTSTEQFF	TGTGCCAGCTCCCTGACTAGCACTGAGCAGTTCTTC
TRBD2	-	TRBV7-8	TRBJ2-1	CASSLDGGRAMYEQFF	TGTGCCAGCAGCTTAGATGGCGGGAGGGCCATGTATGAGCAGTTCTTC
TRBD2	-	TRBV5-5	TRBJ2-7	CASSSGTSVAYEQYF	TGTGCCAGCAGCTCCGGGACTAGCGTCGCCTACGAGCAGTACTTC
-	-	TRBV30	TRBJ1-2	CAWSFSYGIGYTF	TGTGCCTGGAGTTTTTCCTACGGTATCGGCTACACCTTC
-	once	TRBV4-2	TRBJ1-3	CASSQAQSDSGGNTIYF	TGTGCCAGCAGCCAAGCGCAATCGGACAGCGGCGGAAACACCATATATTTT
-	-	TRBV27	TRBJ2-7	CASSPQAPQGFLEQYF	TGTGCCAGCAGTCCGCAGGCTCCACAGGGTTTCCTCGAGCAGTACTTC
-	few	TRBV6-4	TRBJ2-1	CASSDSSGSGYNEQFF	TGTGCCAGCAGTGACTCGAGCGGGTCGGGCTACAATGAGCAGTTCTTC
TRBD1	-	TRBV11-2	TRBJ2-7	CASSLGQGAYEQYF	TGTGCCAGCAGCTTGGGACAGGGGGCTTACGAGCAGTACTTC
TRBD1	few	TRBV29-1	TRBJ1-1	CSAISDRGHTEAFF	TGCAGCGCAATATCCGACAGGGGTCACACTGAAGCTTTCTTT
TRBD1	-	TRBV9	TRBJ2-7	CASSASGTGTYEQYF	TGTGCCAGCAGCGCCTCCGGGACAGGGACCTACGAGCAGTACTTC
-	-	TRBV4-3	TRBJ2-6	CASSRDISSGANVLTF	TGCGCCAGCAGCCGGGACATTAGCTCTGGGGCCAACGTCCTGACTTTC
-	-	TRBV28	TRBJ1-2	CASRGRQGTPYGYTF	TGTGCCAGCAGGGGCCGGCAGGGGACGCCCTATGGCTACACCTTC
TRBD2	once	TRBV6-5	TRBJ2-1	CASSYATSGRENEQFF	TGTGCCAGCAGTTACGCGACTAGCGGGAGGGAAAATGAGCAGTTCTTC
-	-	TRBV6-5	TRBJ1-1	CASGREVGTEAFF	TGTGCCAGCGGAAGGGAGGTGGGCACTGAAGCTTTCTTT
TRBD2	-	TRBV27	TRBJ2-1	CASSHLVVAGVAEQFF	TGTGCCAGCAGTCACCTGGTGGTAGCGGGAGTAGCTGAGCAGTTCTTC
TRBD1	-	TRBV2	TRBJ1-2	CASTTGGFVYGYTF	TGTGCCAGCACTACAGGGGGCTTCGTCTATGGCTACACCTTC
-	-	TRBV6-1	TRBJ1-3	CASSANRVLPGNTIYF	TGTGCCAGCAGTGCTAACAGGGTTCTACCTGGAAACACCATATATTTT
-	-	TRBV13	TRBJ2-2	CASSHVATGNTGELFF	TGTGCCAGCAGCCACGTAGCGACCGGGAACACCGGGGAGCTGTTTTTT
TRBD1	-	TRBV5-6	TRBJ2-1	CASSLAGGAGNEQFF	TGTGCCAGCAGCTTGGCAGGGGGCGCAGGGAATGAGCAGTTCTTC
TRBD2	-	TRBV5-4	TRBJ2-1	CASSATGTSGYNEQFF	TGTGCCAGCAGCGCGACCGGGACTAGCGGTTACAATGAGCAGTTCTTC
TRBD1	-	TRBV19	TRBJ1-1	CASRGGAVKAFF	TGTGCCAGTAGAGGGGGCGCAGTTAAAGCTTTCTTT
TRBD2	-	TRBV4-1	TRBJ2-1	CASSQALAGGVHNEQFF	TGCGCCAGCAGCCAAGCGCTAGCGGGGGGGGTTCACAATGAGCAGTTCTTC
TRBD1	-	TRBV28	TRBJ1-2	CASSLWWTGGNYGYTF	TGTGCCAGCAGTTTATGGTGGACAGGGGGGAACTATGGCTACACCTTC
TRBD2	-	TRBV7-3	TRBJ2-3	CASSLTAGEADTQYF	TGTGCCAGCAGCTTAACAGCGGGAGAGGCAGATACGCAGTATTTT
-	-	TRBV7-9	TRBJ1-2	CASSLRESRGYTF	TGTGCCAGCAGCTTACGGGAGTCGAGGGGCTACACCTTC
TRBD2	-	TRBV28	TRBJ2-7	CASSESGGRGYEQYF	TGTGCCAGCAGCGAGTCCGGCGGGAGAGGATACGAGCAGTACTTC
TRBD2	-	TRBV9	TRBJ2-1	CASSTTSGSSYNEQFF	TGTGCCAGCAGCACCACTAGCGGAAGCTCCTACAATGAGCAGTTCTTC
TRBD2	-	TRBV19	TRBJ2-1	CASSSAGLASYNEQFF	TGTGCCAGTAGTTCCGCCGGACTAGCCTCCTACAATGAGCAGTTCTTC
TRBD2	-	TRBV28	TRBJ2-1	CASSSRLAGEQFF	TGTGCCAGCAGTTCCAGACTAGCCGGTGAGCAGTTCTTC
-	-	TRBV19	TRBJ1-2	CASSISVYGYTF	TGTGCCAGTAGTATATCGGTTTATGGCTACACCTTC
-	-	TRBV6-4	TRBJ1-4	CASRRQPATNEKLFF	TGTGCCAGCCGCCGACAGCCTGCAACTAATGAAAAACTGTTTTTT
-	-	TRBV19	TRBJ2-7	CASSNRDYEQYF	TGTGCCAGTAGTAACAGGGACTACGAGCAGTACTTC
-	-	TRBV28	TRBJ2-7	CASSFRSRVSDF	TGTGCCAGCAGTTTTCGGTCGCGGGTCTCGGACTTC
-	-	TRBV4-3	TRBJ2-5	CASSKGWRDSPKETQYF	TGCGCCAGCAGCAAGGGATGGAGGGATTCGCCTAAAGAGACCCAGTACTTC
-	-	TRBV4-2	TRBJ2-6	CASSHPRQARTGANVLTF	TGTGCCAGCAGCCACCCCAGACAGGCTAGGACTGGGGCCAACGTCCTGACTTTC
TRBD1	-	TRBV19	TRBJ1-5	CASSPILGQGYQPQHF	TGTGCCAGTAGCCCTATATTGGGACAGGGTTATCAGCCCCAGCATTTT
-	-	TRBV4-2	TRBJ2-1	CASSQDQGTYNEQFF	TGTGCCAGCAGCCAAGATCAAGGGACTTACAATGAGCAGTTCTTC
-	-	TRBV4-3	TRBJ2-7	CASSQENSPSYEQYF	TGCGCCAGCAGCCAAGAAAATAGCCCCTCCTACGAGCAGTACTTC
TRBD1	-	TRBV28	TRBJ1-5	CASSYQQGQTNQPQHF	TGTGCCAGCAGTTACCAACAGGGACAGACAAATCAGCCCCAGCATTTT
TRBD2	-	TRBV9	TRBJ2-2	CASSTPVTSGSGFVTGELFF	TGTGCCAGCAGCACCCCGGTGACTAGCGGGAGCGGATTTGTCACCGGGGAGCTGTTTTTT
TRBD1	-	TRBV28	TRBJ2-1	CASRGQGFHEQFF	TGTGCCAGCAGAGGACAGGGTTTCCATGAGCAGTTCTTC